This is a list of T cell receptor beta chains from one sample in a study of T cells in Graves' hyperthyroidism and ophthalmopathy. TCRdb independently ran MiXCR on the multiplex PCR reads; one entry per CDR3 protein. This sample has roughly 700,000 distinct CDR3 sequences, with roughly a sixth found just once. The sample was blood. These receptors were taken from a man aged 45 to 65 with Graves' hyperthyroidism. The CDR3 runs from the conserved cysteine through the conserved F or W. D genes are given only for firm matches. Clone size is not always given. Where it is, it says once, few, many or a class for expanded clones.

J: TRBJ2-1
D: TRBD2
V: TRBV4-3
size: NA
DNA: TGCGCCAGCAGCCAGGCCGGGACTAGCGGGAGCCACTACAATGAGCAGTTCTTC
CDR3: CASSQAGTSGSHYNEQFF

J: TRBJ1-1
D: NA
V: TRBV29-1
size: few
DNA: TGCAGCGTTGATAAACCCCCGACGAACACTGAAGCTTTCTTT
CDR3: CSVDKPPTNTEAFF

J: TRBJ1-1
D: NA
V: TRBV29-1
size: NA
DNA: TGCAGCGTAATGAACACTGAAGCTTTCTTT
CDR3: CSVMNTEAFF

J: TRBJ2-7
D: TRBD1
V: TRBV6-1
size: few
DNA: TGTGCCAGCAGTGACTGGACAGGGGGCAACTACGAGCAGTACTTC
CDR3: CASSDWTGGNYEQYF

J: TRBJ2-5
D: TRBD1
V: TRBV11-3
size: NA
DNA: TGTGCCAGCAGCAAAAACGGACAGGGGGTAGCGGAGACCCAGTACTTC
CDR3: CASSKNGQGVAETQYF

J: TRBJ2-7
D: NA
V: TRBV7-9
size: many
DNA: TGTGCCAGCAGCTTAGGTCGCAATCCCTACGAGCAGTACTTC
CDR3: CASSLGRNPYEQYF

J: TRBJ2-7
D: NA
V: TRBV30
size: few
DNA: TGTGCCTGGAGTGTTGTTTACTACGAGCAGTACTTC
CDR3: CAWSVVYYEQYF

J: TRBJ2-3
D: TRBD2
V: TRBV24-1
size: many
DNA: TGTGCCACCAGTGATGGGGCGGCTAGCGGGAGAACAGATACGCAGTATTTT
CDR3: CATSDGAASGRTDTQYF

J: TRBJ1-4
D: TRBD1
V: TRBV29-1
size: many
DNA: TGCAGCGTCCTACCGGGACAGGGCATGGAAAAACTGTTTTTT
CDR3: CSVLPGQGMEKLFF

J: TRBJ1-1
D: NA
V: TRBV28
size: many
DNA: TGTGCCAGCAATCAGGTGGACACTGAAGCTTTCTTT
CDR3: CASNQVDTEAFF

J: TRBJ1-2
D: NA
V: TRBV14
size: NA
DNA: TGTGCCAGCAGCCAAGCATTGTGGGGGAAGGGAAACTATGGCTACACCTTC
CDR3: CASSQALWGKGNYGYTF

J: TRBJ2-7
D: TRBD2
V: TRBV5-1
size: many
DNA: TGCGCCAGCAGCTACGGGACTAGCGACTCCTACGAGCAGTACTTC
CDR3: CASSYGTSDSYEQYF

J: TRBJ2-7
D: NA
V: TRBV9
size: many
DNA: TGTGCCAGCAGCGTATCTGTAGGGGCCCACCACGAGCAGTACTTC
CDR3: CASSVSVGAHHEQYF

J: TRBJ2-5
D: TRBD2
V: TRBV5-1
size: NA
DNA: TGCGCCAGCAGCTTGGAACCAGCGGGAGCGCAAGAGACCCAGTACTTC
CDR3: CASSLEPAGAQETQYF

J: TRBJ2-6
D: NA
V: TRBV28
size: many
DNA: TGTGCCAGCAGAGGGGGTTCTGGGGCCAACGTCCTGACTTTC
CDR3: CASRGGSGANVLTF

J: TRBJ2-1
D: NA
V: TRBV28
size: NA
DNA: TGTGCCAGCAGTTATCGGACCAACAATGAGCAGTTCTTC
CDR3: CASSYRTNNEQFF

J: TRBJ2-7
D: TRBD2
V: TRBV28
size: many
DNA: TGTGCCAGCAGTTGGGTAGCGGGAGGGCCTTTAGACGAGCAGTACTTC
CDR3: CASSWVAGGPLDEQYF

J: TRBJ2-1
D: NA
V: TRBV11-1
size: many
DNA: TGTGCCAGCAGGCAGGGAGCCTACAATGAGCAGTTCTTC
CDR3: CASRQGAYNEQFF

J: TRBJ1-2
D: NA
V: TRBV20-1
size: NA
DNA: TGCAGTGCTAGAGAGACAGGCGACAACTATGGCTACACCTTC
CDR3: CSARETGDNYGYTF

J: TRBJ2-4
D: TRBD2
V: TRBV7-9
size: NA
DNA: TGTGCCAGCAGCCGTAGCGGGAGTGAAGGTTTTGGAGACAAAAACATTCAGTACTTC
CDR3: CASSRSGSEGFGDKNIQYF

J: TRBJ1-3
D: NA
V: TRBV20-1
size: NA
DNA: TGCAGTGCTGCCCCCCCAGGGTTCACCTCTGGAAACACCATATATTTT
CDR3: CSAAPPGFTSGNTIYF

J: TRBJ2-3
D: NA
V: TRBV30
size: many
DNA: TGTGCCTGGAGTGGAGGAGGCACAGATACGCAGTATTTT
CDR3: CAWSGGGTDTQYF

J: TRBJ1-1
D: TRBD1
V: TRBV15
size: many
DNA: TGTGCCAGTGGGGACAGGGGACTCACTGAAGCTTTCTTT
CDR3: CASGDRGLTEAFF

J: TRBJ1-1
D: NA
V: TRBV20-1
size: many
DNA: TGCAGTGCTAGAGTAAGGCCGATGAACACTGAAGCTTTCTTT
CDR3: CSARVRPMNTEAFF

J: TRBJ2-1
D: NA
V: TRBV6-5
size: NA
DNA: TGTGCCAGCAGTTACGTTGCCCGCACGGGCAATGAGCAGTTCTTC
CDR3: CASSYVARTGNEQFF

J: TRBJ2-7
D: NA
V: TRBV10-1
size: NA
DNA: TGCGCCACCTCGAGGGGGATCCCCTACGAGCAGTACTTC
CDR3: CATSRGIPYEQYF

J: TRBJ2-1
D: TRBD2
V: TRBV5-1
size: NA
DNA: TGCGCCAGCAGCTTATTAGCGGGAGCCCCCTACAATGAGCAGATCTTC
CDR3: CASSLLAGAPYNEQIF

J: TRBJ2-1
D: NA
V: TRBV7-9
size: many
DNA: TGTGCCAGCAGCTCGGACAGAGAATACAATGAGCAGTTCTTC
CDR3: CASSSDREYNEQFF

J: TRBJ2-5
D: TRBD1
V: TRBV7-2
size: NA
DNA: TGTGCCAGCAGCTCCCCGGACAGGGGGCTGGGTGAGACCCAGTACTTC
CDR3: CASSSPDRGLGETQYF

J: TRBJ1-5
D: NA
V: TRBV7-2
size: NA
DNA: TGTGCCAGCAGCTTCGGGGGGGCCCAGCATTTT
CDR3: CASSFGGAQHF

J: TRBJ2-1
D: TRBD2
V: TRBV20-1
size: many
DNA: TGCAGTGCTAGCCGACTAGCGGGAGTTTCCTACAATGAGCAGTTCTTC
CDR3: CSASRLAGVSYNEQFF

J: TRBJ1-2
D: NA
V: TRBV5-1
size: NA
DNA: TGCGCCAGCAGCTTGGACGGGAGATCTAACTATGGCTACACCTTC
CDR3: CASSLDGRSNYGYTF

J: TRBJ2-2
D: TRBD2
V: TRBV6-1
size: few
DNA: TGTGCCAGCAGCCCGACTAGCGGAGAAAACACCGGGGAGCTGTTTTTT
CDR3: CASSPTSGENTGELFF

J: TRBJ1-3
D: NA
V: TRBV6-1
size: NA
DNA: TGTGCCAGCAGTGAAGCGTACCTTGGAAACACCATATATTTT
CDR3: CASSEAYLGNTIYF

J: TRBJ2-2
D: NA
V: TRBV19
size: many
DNA: TGTGCCAGTTGGGCTAGTTCACACACCGGGGAGCTGTTTTTT
CDR3: CASWASSHTGELFF

J: TRBJ2-6
D: TRBD1
V: TRBV27
size: NA
DNA: TGTGCCAGCAGTCCTAGACAGGGACGCCACTCTGGGGCCAACGTCCTGACTTTC
CDR3: CASSPRQGRHSGANVLTF

J: TRBJ2-7
D: NA
V: TRBV27
size: few
DNA: TGTGCCAGCAGTTTCTCCTCCAGCGTTGTTGCCCCCTACGAGCAGTACTTC
CDR3: CASSFSSSVVAPYEQYF

J: TRBJ1-5
D: TRBD1
V: TRBV27
size: NA
DNA: TGTGCCAGCAGTTCACAGGGGCTCAGCAATCAGCCCCAGCATTTT
CDR3: CASSSQGLSNQPQHF

J: TRBJ2-4
D: TRBD1
V: TRBV15
size: many
DNA: TGTGCCACCAGCAGGGACAGGCTCGGTCGGGCCATTCAGTACTTC
CDR3: CATSRDRLGRAIQYF

J: TRBJ1-5
D: TRBD1
V: TRBV19
size: many
DNA: TGTGCCAGTAGTATAGGGAAACAGGGGTTCAATCAGCCCCAGCATTTT
CDR3: CASSIGKQGFNQPQHF

J: TRBJ2-2
D: TRBD1
V: TRBV6-5
size: many
DNA: TGTGCCAGCAGTTACACAGGGGAAGGTACCGGGGAGCTGTTTTTT
CDR3: CASSYTGEGTGELFF

J: TRBJ2-2
D: TRBD2
V: TRBV30
size: many
DNA: TGTGCCTGGAGTGTACTAGCGGCGAACACCGGGGAGCTGTTTTTT
CDR3: CAWSVLAANTGELFF

J: TRBJ2-7
D: NA
V: TRBV20-1
size: NA
DNA: TGCAGTGCCGAGTCGGGCGACGAGCAGTACTTC
CDR3: CSAESGDEQYF

J: TRBJ2-1
D: NA
V: TRBV19
size: few
DNA: TGTGCCAGTAGTATATGGGACCCTGCCATGCAAGATACTCAGGTGTTCTTC
CDR3: CASSIWDPAMQDTQVFF

J: TRBJ2-7
D: TRBD1
V: TRBV6-1
size: NA
DNA: TGTGCCAGCAGTCCTAGACAGGGACGGCGGGACGAGCAGTACTTC
CDR3: CASSPRQGRRDEQYF

J: TRBJ1-1
D: NA
V: TRBV24-1
size: many
DNA: TGTGCCACCAGTGATTCCCAGGGGACTTACACTGAAGCTTTCTTT
CDR3: CATSDSQGTYTEAFF

J: TRBJ2-3
D: NA
V: TRBV12-3/TRBV12-4
size: many
DNA: TGTGCCAGCAGAACTAGTGCAGATACGCAGTATTTT
CDR3: CASRTSADTQYF

J: TRBJ2-7
D: TRBD2
V: TRBV9
size: many
DNA: TGTGCCAGCAGCGCCGAGGGAGGGATCGGCTACGAGCAGTACTTC
CDR3: CASSAEGGIGYEQYF

J: TRBJ1-5
D: TRBD1
V: TRBV16
size: once
DNA: TGTGCCAGCAGCAGAGTTTTTCCAGGGGGCCTAGGACAGCCCCAGCATTTT
CDR3: CASSRVFPGGLGQPQHF

J: TRBJ2-3
D: NA
V: TRBV10-3
size: many
DNA: TGTGCCATCAGTCGGACAGGCACAGATACGCAGTATTTT
CDR3: CAISRTGTDTQYF

J: TRBJ2-1
D: TRBD1
V: TRBV19
size: NA
DNA: TGTGCCAGTCATACCCCGGGACAGGGGGAGAATGAGCAGTTCTTC
CDR3: CASHTPGQGENEQFF

J: TRBJ2-1
D: NA
V: TRBV11-2
size: many
DNA: TGTGCCAGCAGCCCCTCTGGCGGGGGCTACGATGAGCAGTTCTTC
CDR3: CASSPSGGGYDEQFF

J: TRBJ2-1
D: TRBD2
V: TRBV6-1
size: NA
DNA: TGTGCCAGCAGCCGAGGATTAGCGGGGAGGAGGGGGAACAATGAGCAGTTCTTC
CDR3: CASSRGLAGRRGNNEQFF

J: TRBJ2-1
D: NA
V: TRBV6-2/TRBV6-3
size: few
DNA: TGTGCCAGCAGTCCTTCGCTAGTCGTCAATGAGCAGTTCTTC
CDR3: CASSPSLVVNEQFF

J: TRBJ1-6
D: TRBD1
V: TRBV7-2
size: many
DNA: TGTGCCAGCAGCGTCACAGGGGGCTCTAATTCACCCCTCCACTTT
CDR3: CASSVTGGSNSPLHF

J: TRBJ2-7
D: TRBD1
V: TRBV27
size: few
DNA: TGTGCCAGCAGTCTCCTAGGAGACCTTCAGGGGGCCGAGCAGTACTTC
CDR3: CASSLLGDLQGAEQYF